These 8 T cell receptor beta chains were sequenced from one sample in a study of blood T cell repertoires in COVID-19. The table came from immunoSEQ multiplex PCR; TCRdb's copy has only in-frame clones and leaves some out. Of under 200,000 clones listed, about nine tenths are singletons. Sequencing was done on a sample of peripheral blood. The receptor source for this set is a man younger than 30 with active or convalescent COVID-19.

The chain couples TRBV11-2 to TRBJ2-2; the D gene is possibly TRBD2 (5 bases). Germline V gene lookup returns CDR1 SGHAT and CDR2 FQNNGV. V was cut by 5 bases and J by 4 bases, with 14 bases left in between. This CDR3 has 15 residues. The CDR3 nucleotides are TGTGCCAGCAGCGCCGTGAGAAGCGGCACCGGGGAGCTGTTTTTT. Protein sequence: CASSAVRSGTGELFF.

The J gene is TRBJ1-2, the V gene TRBV7-6; TRBD1 might be the D (5 bases). Trimming took 5 bases from V and 8 from J, leaving 21 bases between them. The CDR3 runs to 15 residues. Germline assignment: CDR1 SGHVS and CDR2 FNYEAQ. The DNA of the CDR3 is TGTGCCAGCAGCGCCCTGGACGGGGGATCGAGCGGCTACACCTTC. It codes for CASSALDGGSSGYTF.

The V gene is TRBV3-1 (or the pseudogene TRBV3-2), the J gene TRBJ1-6; D gene uncertain. Trimming took 2 bases from V and 9 from J, leaving 5 bases between them. Looked up from germline, CDR1 is LGHDT and CDR2 is YNNKEL (reference sequence). The CDR3 is 12 residues long. The DNA of the CDR3 is TGTGCCAGCAGCCAATTATCTTCACCCCTCCACTTT. Residues: CASSQLSSPLHF.

This clone was detected once. The chain has TRBV28 and TRBJ1-5; TRBD1 is a possible D gene (6 bases). V gave up 7 bases and J gave up 4 bases, with 14 bases separating them. Germline lookup yields CDR1 MDHEN and CDR2 SYDVKM. This CDR3 is built from 14 residues. CDR3 protein: CASMLPGQNQPQHF. The CDR3 DNA follows: TGTGCCAGCATGCTACCGGGACAAAATCAGCCCCAGCATTTT.

The J gene is TRBJ1-1, the V gene TRBV9; D gene ambiguous. This CDR3 has 15 amino acids. Germline loops: CDR1 SGDLS, CDR2 YYNGEE. V was cut by 0 bases and J by 1 base, with 10 bases left in between. CDR3 DNA sequence: TGTGCCAGCAGCGTAGGTGCCAGTACGAACACTGAAGCTTTCTTT. It yields the protein CASSVGASTNTEAFF. Filled out from reference TRBV9 and TRBJ1-1, the complete variable domain reads DSGVTQTPKHLITATGQRVTLRCSPRSGDLSVYWYQQSLDQGLQFLIQYYNGEERAKGNILERFSAQQFPDLHSELNLSSLELGDSALYFCASSVGASTNTEAFFGQGTRLTVV.

V is TRBV29-1 and J is TRBJ2-3; 7 bases line up with TRBD2. This CDR3 spans 12 amino acids. Per germline, CDR1 SQVTM and CDR2 ANQGSEA. Trimming cost V 5 bases and J 7 bases; bases outside gene matches: 6. The CDR3 region is CSVHRDYNTQYF. The CDR3 region has the DNA TGCAGCGTTCACCGGGACTATAATACGCAGTATTTT.

This chain joins TRBV7-8 and TRBJ1-5; the D gene is possibly TRBD1 (6 bases). V was shortened by 4 bases and J by 2 bases, with 9 bases between the two germline ends. Germline lookup yields CDR1 SGHVS and CDR2 FQNEAQ. This CDR3 comprises 14 residues. CDR3 residues: CASSSTGGNQPQHF. For the CDR3, the DNA is TGTGCCAGCAGCTCGACAGGAGGCAATCAGCCCCAGCATTTT.

The V and J genes are TRBV2 and TRBJ2-4; 8 bases line up with TRBD1. This CDR3 is 16 amino acids long. Looked up from germline, CDR1 is SNHLY and CDR2 is FYNNEI. After removal of 6 bases from V and 0 bases from J, the junction contained 7 bases not matched to a gene. The CDR3 DNA reads as TGTGCCAGCAGCATCCGACAGGGGTTAGCCAAAAACATTCAGTACTTC. Its translation: CASSIRQGLAKNIQYF.